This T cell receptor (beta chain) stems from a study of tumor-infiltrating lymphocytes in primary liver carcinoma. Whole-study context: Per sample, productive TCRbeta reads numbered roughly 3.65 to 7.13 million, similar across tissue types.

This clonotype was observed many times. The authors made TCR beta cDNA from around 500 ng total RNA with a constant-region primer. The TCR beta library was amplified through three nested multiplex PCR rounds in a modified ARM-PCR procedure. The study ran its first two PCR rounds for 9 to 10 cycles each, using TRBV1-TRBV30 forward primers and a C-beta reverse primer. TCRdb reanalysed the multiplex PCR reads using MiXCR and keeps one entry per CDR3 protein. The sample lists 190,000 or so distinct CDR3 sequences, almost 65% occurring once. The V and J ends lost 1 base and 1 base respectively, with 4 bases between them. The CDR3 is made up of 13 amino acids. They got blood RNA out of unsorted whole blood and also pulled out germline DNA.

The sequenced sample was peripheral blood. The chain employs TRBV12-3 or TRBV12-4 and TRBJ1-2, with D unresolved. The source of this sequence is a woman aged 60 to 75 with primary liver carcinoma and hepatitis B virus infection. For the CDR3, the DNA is TGTGCCAGCAGTTTAGGGGTTAACTATGGCTACACCTTC. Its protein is CASSLGVNYGYTF.